This TCR beta chain was captured by sequencing in a study of T cells in Graves' hyperthyroidism and ophthalmopathy. This clonotype was observed at least ten times. CDR1 SGHNT and CDR2 YENEEA come from the germline V gene. V shed 1 base and J shed 1 base, with 7 bases lying between them. The CDR3 runs 15 residues. Investigators excluded patients with uncontrolled infection, other autoimmune disease, pregnancy or lactation. Around 9.8 ml fresh peripheral blood yielded the PBMCs. RNA transcripts gave rise to amplified TCR beta CDR3 regions. HTBI primers were the set used in a first-round RT-PCR of the TCR CDR3. TCRdb re-called the multiplex PCR reads with MiXCR, one entry per CDR3 protein. This repertoire shows hundreds of thousands of distinct CDR3 sequences, around 15% found once; its top ten account for approximately 30%.

Material: blood. The chain carries TRBV11-3 and TRBJ1-4, with unresolved D. This clonotype originated in a young woman with Graves' ophthalmopathy. CDR3 nucleotide sequence: TGTGCCAGCAGCTTAGTCCGCGGAACTAATGAAAAACTGTTTTTT. It yields the protein CASSLVRGTNEKLFF.